Included here is one TCR beta chain sequence, with context. The target antigen is unknown. The sample comes from a study of T cells in Graves' hyperthyroidism and ophthalmopathy. The overall study: Before any treatment, at initial diagnosis, peripheral blood was collected. Study-wide results and caveats: Blood also contained most expanded thyroid clonotypes above 0.001. The model forecast ophthalmopathy, anticipating it by a median about six months before onset.

It was RNA transcripts that yielded the amplified TCR beta CDR3 regions. A set of HTBI primers served as the primers for a first-round RT-PCR of the TCR CDR3. TCRdb re-called the multiplex PCR reads with MiXCR, one entry per CDR3 protein. The sample includes about 640,000 distinct CDR3 sequences, less than 25% seen only once; the top ten take more than 30%. Germline CDR1 is MDHEN and CDR2 is SYDVKM. V was pared by 2 bases and J by 7 bases, with 11 bases between. This CDR3 comprises 13 residues. Subjects with ophthalmopathy showed a Clinical Activity Score no lower than 3, a NOSPECS grade no lower than 4, and a duration shorter than 3 months.

What was sequenced was blood. The gene calls are TRBV28 and TRBJ1-2, with a possible D match to TRBD1 (5 bases). This TCR derives from a young man with Graves' ophthalmopathy. This CDR3 is CASSLLGTGGYTF. The CDR3 DNA follows: TGTGCCAGCAGTTTACTCGGGACGGGTGGCTACACCTTC.